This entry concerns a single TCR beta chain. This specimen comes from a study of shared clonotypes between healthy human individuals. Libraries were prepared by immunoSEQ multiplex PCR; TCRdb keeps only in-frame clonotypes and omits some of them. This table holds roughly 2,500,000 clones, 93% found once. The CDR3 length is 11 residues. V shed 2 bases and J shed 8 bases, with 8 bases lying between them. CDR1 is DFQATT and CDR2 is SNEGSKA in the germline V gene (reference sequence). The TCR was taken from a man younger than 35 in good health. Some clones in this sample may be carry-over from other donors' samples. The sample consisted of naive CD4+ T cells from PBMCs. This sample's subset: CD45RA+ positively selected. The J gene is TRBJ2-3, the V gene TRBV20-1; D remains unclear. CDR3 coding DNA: TGCAGTGCTAGATCGGCGGCTACGCAGTATTTT. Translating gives CSARSAATQYF.